These 9 T cell receptor beta chains came from one sample sequenced in a study of OX40 agonist ivuxolimab in advanced cancers. Sequenced by immunoSEQ multiplex PCR; TCRdb stores in-frame clones only, minus some. The repertoire consists of tens of thousands of clones, with around 90% occurring once and the leading ten covering approximately 3.9%. The sequenced sample was CD4+ or CD8+ T cells sorted from blood, obtained in a trial of the OX40 agonist ivuxolimab. These TCRs come from an adult with an advanced solid tumor such as melanoma, head and neck, liver or kidney cancer.

CDR3: CASSDDRVEQYF. For the CDR3, the DNA is TGCGCCAGCAGCGACGACAGGGTCGAGCAGTACTTC. The gene calls are TRBV4-1 and TRBJ2-7, with 7 bases aligning to TRBD1. The CDR3 sequence is 12 residues long. J lost 6 bases, V lost 5 bases, and 4 bases had no gene match. Germline V gene data show CDR1 as MGHRA and CDR2 as YSYEKL.

In this sample, this clone turned up once. This sequence joins TRBV15 and TRBJ2-5; possibly TRBD1 for D (6 bases). Trimming removed 3 bases at V and 4 bases at J, with 12 bases between. In germline, CDR1 is LNHNV, CDR2 YYDKDF (reference sequence). This CDR3 spans 14 amino acids. CDR3 sequence reads: CATSRRTAPETQYF. CDR3 nucleotide sequence: TGTGCCACCAGCAGGAGGACAGCACCAGAGACCCAGTACTTC. Full variable domain (outside the CDR3, taken from reference TRBV15 and TRBJ2-5): DAMVIQNPRYQVTQFGKPVTLSCSQTLNHNVMYWYQQKSSQAPKLLFHYYDKDFNNEADTPDNFQSRRPNTSFCFLDIRSPGLGDTAMYLCATSRRTAPETQYFGPGTRLLVL.

This chain connects TRBV6-1 to TRBJ2-7, with D hard to call. The V and J ends lost 7 bases and 2 bases respectively, with 9 bases between them. The CDR3 has 12 amino acids. Germline V gives CDR1 MNHNS, CDR2 SASEGT. The CDR3 region is CASTPSPYEQYF. CDR3 nucleotides: TGTGCCAGCACCCCGTCGCCCTACGAGCAGTACTTC.

V and J are TRBV4-1 and TRBJ1-5, with a possible D match to TRBD1 (5 bases). This CDR3 is built from 16 residues. Trimming left V 0 bases short and J 2 bases short, with 11 bases between. The germline V gene encodes CDR1 MGHRA and CDR2 YSYEKL. CDR3 sequence: CASSQEWGEGNQPQHF. CDR3 nucleotides: TGCGCCAGCAGCCAAGAATGGGGGGAAGGCAATCAGCCCCAGCATTTT.

This chain connects TRBV7-9 to TRBJ1-2; D ambiguous. CDR1 and CDR2 from the germline V gene are SEHNR and FQNEAQ (reference sequence). Trimming removed 3 bases at V and 1 base at J, with 12 bases between. The CDR3 spans 15 residues. CDR3 region: CASSFLGMDNYGYTF. In DNA form, the CDR3 reads TGTGCCAGCAGCTTTCTGGGGATGGATAACTATGGCTACACCTTC.

V usage is TRBV4-1 and J usage is TRBJ2-5; D gene uncertain. V lost 1 base, J lost 5 bases, and 17 bases lay in between. The CDR3 contains 16 residues. Per the germline V gene, CDR1 is MGHRA and CDR2 is YSYEKL. The DNA of the CDR3 is TGCGCCAGCAGCCAAGGTTTTGAGATGCCCGCGGAGACCCAGTACTTC. It encodes CASSQGFEMPAETQYF.

The J gene is TRBJ2-7, the V gene TRBV7-9; tentatively, D is TRBD1 (5 bases). The V gene's germline CDR1 is SEHNR and CDR2 FQNEAQ (reference sequence). CDR3 length: 16 amino acids. V shed 2 bases and J shed 2 bases, with 16 bases lying between them. DNA for the CDR3: TGTGCCAGCAGCTTAAACGCGCGACAGCTTACCTACGAGCAGTACTTC. Protein: CASSLNARQLTYEQYF.

V usage is TRBV11-2 and J usage is TRBJ1-2, with TRBD1 matching 8 bases. CDR1 and CDR2 (germline): SGHAT, FQNNGV. The CDR3 runs 13 residues. J lost 7 bases, V lost 4 bases, and 5 bases had no gene match. In DNA, the CDR3 is TGTGCCAGCAGCTCCCTCGACAGGGGTGGCTACACCTTC. This translates into CASSSLDRGGYTF.

The chain joins TRBV4-2 to TRBJ1-1; 7 nucleotides agree with TRBD1. CDR3 length: 16 amino acids. V gave up 3 bases and J gave up 0 bases; unmatched junction bases: 7. The germline V gene encodes CDR1 LGHNA and CDR2 YNFKEQ. CDR3 in DNA: TGTGCCAGCAGCCATGTAGGGGGCAGCATGAACACTGAAGCTTTCTTT. It yields the protein CASSHVGGSMNTEAFF.